This T cell receptor beta chain was profiled in a study of CD8 T cells in Susac syndrome. A quantity of 0.5 to 1 ug RNA underwent reverse transcription using random hexamers. Across 54 Vbeta and 13 Jbeta, TCR beta CDR3 was amplified with immunoSEQ multiplex PCR. TCRdb fed the immunoSEQ multiplex PCR reads into MiXCR, producing one record per CDR3 protein. The table includes about 90,000 distinct CDR3 sequences, approximately 96% detected once. The CDR3 runs 15 residues. V shed 6 bases and J 0 bases; nucleotides not matched to a gene: 7. Germline V gives CDR1 DFQATT, CDR2 SNEGSKA (reference sequence). With respect to this clonotype: The antigen is unknown.

General study results and limits: Across the total CD8+ repertoires, over 15 Susac-specific public clones were found. The CD8+ TEMRA repertoires yielded about five such clones.

This chain joins TRBV20-1 and TRBJ2-1, with 8 nucleotides matching TRBD2. The receptor comes from a human donor with Susac syndrome. Sequenced material: CD8+ T cells from PBMCs. DNA of the CDR3: TGCAGTGCGCCACGGGGGGGGAGCTCCTACAATGAGCAGTTCTTC. Its protein is CSAPRGGSSYNEQFF.